The next 31 T cell receptor beta chains were all read from a single sample in a study of T cells in localized non-small cell lung cancer. Libraries were prepared by immunoSEQ multiplex PCR; TCRdb keeps only in-frame clonotypes and omits some of them. The sample has roughly 26,000 clones, more than 85% seen once. The specimen comprised peripheral blood, sampled before any cancer treatment. These receptors were obtained from a female donor over 55 with stage II squamous cell lung carcinoma.

The chain employs TRBV5-1 and TRBJ2-1; TRBD1 aligns across 10 bases. The CDR3 runs to 14 residues. Trimming cost V 3 bases and J 9 bases; bases outside gene matches: 6. Looked up from germline, CDR1 is SGHRS and CDR2 is YFSETQ. CDR3 in DNA: TGCGCCAGCAGCTCCCCCGGGACAGGGGTTGAGCAGTTCTTC. Translation gives CASSSPGTGVEQFF.

The chain employs TRBV6-1 and TRBJ1-2, with D hard to call. This CDR3 region has 13 residues. Germline loops: CDR1 MNHNS, CDR2 SASEGT. V was clipped by 3 bases and J by 9 bases, with 14 bases between them. CDR3 DNA: TGTGCCAGCAGTGATGTTAGGGCTTTCAGCTACACCTTC. Its protein is CASSDVRAFSYTF.

The rearrangement links TRBV9 to TRBJ2-1; D is tentatively TRBD1 or TRBD2 (5 bases each). Germline loops: CDR1 SGDLS, CDR2 YYNGEE. The V gene lost 4 bases and the J gene lost 8 bases, with 19 bases spanning the gap. The CDR3 extends over 15 amino acids. CDR3 in DNA: TGTGCCAGCAGCCCTTGGACCCGGGACCCCCATGAGCAGTTCTTC. Encoded protein: CASSPWTRDPHEQFF.

The chain joins TRBV28 to TRBJ2-4, with 14 bases lining up with TRBD2. CDR1 is MDHEN, CDR2 SYDVKM, per germline. The CDR3 runs 17 residues. After removal of 1 base from V and 7 bases from J, the junction contained 6 bases not matched to a gene. CDR3 sequence: CASSLFGTSGRGNIQYF. CDR3 bases: TGTGCCAGCAGTTTATTTGGGACTAGCGGGAGAGGGAACATTCAGTACTTC.

This chain joins TRBV11-3 and TRBJ1-1; no definite D call. Trimming left V 4 bases short and J 1 base short, with 7 bases between. Germline lookup yields CDR1 SGHNT and CDR2 YENEEA. The CDR3 runs to 13 residues. This CDR3 is CASSSQTNTEAFF. The DNA for the CDR3 is TGTGCCAGCAGCTCACAAACGAACACTGAAGCTTTCTTT.

The rearrangement joins TRBV7-7 to TRBJ2-1, with 11 bases fitting TRBD2. The trim removed 5 bases at V and 4 bases at J, leaving 7 bases unmatched. The germline V gene encodes CDR1 SSHAT and CDR2 FNYEAQ (reference sequence). This CDR3 has 16 residues. CDR3 sequence reads: CASSPGTSGTYNEQFF. CDR3 bases: TGTGCCAGCAGCCCCGGGACTAGCGGAACTTACAATGAGCAGTTCTTC.

The genes are TRBV14 and TRBJ2-7, with 11 bases lining up with TRBD2. This CDR3 has 15 residues. Germline V lookup: CDR1 SGHDN, CDR2 FVKESK. Trimming took 4 bases from V and 3 from J; bases not matched to a gene: 5. Here the CDR3 reads CASSLGLAAVYEQYF. The CDR3 nucleotides read TGTGCCAGCAGCCTGGGACTAGCGGCCGTCTACGAGCAGTACTTC.

The chain is built from TRBV28 and TRBJ1-4, with a tentative D call TRBD1 (5 bases). CDR1 is MDHEN and CDR2 is SYDVKM in the germline V gene. V was trimmed by 8 bases and J by 0 bases, leaving 22 bases between them. The CDR3 contains 18 residues. CDR3 residues: CASGSPFQGSATNEKLFF. The CDR3 region has the DNA TGTGCCAGCGGGTCACCCTTCCAGGGTTCTGCAACTAATGAAAAACTGTTTTTT.

The chain is built from TRBV10-3 and TRBJ2-7; 10 bases match TRBD2. Looked up from germline, CDR1 is ENHRY and CDR2 is SYGVKD. The junction had 10 bases not matched to a gene; V was cut back by 11 bases and J by 3 bases. The CDR3 is 14 amino acids. CDR3 nucleotides: TGTGCCTCCCTGCCCGGGACTAGCGTCTACGAGCAGTACTTC. It specifies CASLPGTSVYEQYF.

V is TRBV7-8 and J is TRBJ1-3; no clear D gene. The CDR3 is 14 residues long. The V end lost 5 bases, the J end lost 3 bases, and 11 bases lay between the germline ends. Germline values: CDR1 SGHVS, CDR2 FQNEAQ. CDR3: CASSLAELGNTIYF. As DNA, the CDR3 is TGTGCCAGCAGCCTTGCGGAACTTGGAAACACCATATATTTT. Full variable domain (remainder filled in from reference TRBV7-8 and TRBJ1-3): GAGVSQSPRYKVAKRGQDVALRCDPISGHVSLFWYQQALGQGPEFLTYFQNEAQLDKSGLPSDRFFAERPEGSVSTLKIQRTQQEDSAVYLCASSLAELGNTIYFGEGSWLTVV.

The rearrangement uses TRBV6-1 and TRBJ1-1; D call uncertain. Trimming stripped 2 bases from V and 1 base from J, with 2 bases between. The CDR3 has 12 residues. Germline values: CDR1 MNHNS, CDR2 SASEGT. This chain's CDR3 is CASSERNTEAFF. Written as DNA, the CDR3 is TGTGCCAGCAGTGAAAGGAACACTGAAGCTTTCTTT.

The chain employs TRBV5-1 and TRBJ1-1; 7 nucleotides match TRBD1. Germline loops: CDR1 SGHRS, CDR2 YFSETQ. The CDR3 is 14 amino acids. Trimming took 5 bases from V and 7 from J; bases not matched to a gene: 11. DNA of the CDR3: TGCGCCAGCAGGTCCGACAGGGACACCCTTGAAGCTTTCTTT. It specifies CASRSDRDTLEAFF. The variable domain in full, with the rest retrieved from reference TRBV5-1 and TRBJ1-1, is KAGVTQTPRYLIKTRGQQVTLSCSPISGHRSVSWYQQTPGQGLQFLFEYFSETQRNKGNFPGRFSGRQFSNSRSEMNVSTLELGDSALYLCASRSDRDTLEAFFGQGTRLTVV.

The chain employs TRBV6-6 and TRBJ2-5; no reliable D call. The V gene lost 6 bases and the J gene lost 6 bases, with 14 bases spanning the gap. The CDR3 is 13 amino acids. CDR1 MNHNY and CDR2 SVGAGI come from the germline V gene (reference sequence). This CDR3 reads CASSDQNKKTQYF. For the CDR3, the DNA is TGTGCCAGCAGCGACCAAAACAAAAAGACCCAGTACTTC.

This chain uses TRBV29-1 with TRBJ1-2, with TRBD1 identical over 9 bases. CDR3 length equals 13 residues. V lost 5 bases, J lost 4 bases, and 5 bases stayed unmatched. Germline values: CDR1 SQVTM, CDR2 ANQGSEA. The CDR3 DNA follows: TGCAGCGTTTCAGGGACAGGGAGCTATGGCTACACCTTC. As protein: CSVSGTGSYGYTF.

This clone was counted between two and nine times. V gene TRBV28 combines with J gene TRBJ1-2; D not resolved. CDR1 is MDHEN and CDR2 is SYDVKM in the germline V gene. The CDR3 spans 14 residues. Trimming removed 7 bases at V and 2 bases at J, with 14 bases between. Written as DNA, the CDR3 is TGTGCCAGCAACAGAGCAACCAACAACTATGGCTACACCTTC. Translating gives CASNRATNNYGYTF.

This clone was picked up one time. The chain uses TRBV6-5 and TRBJ2-7; no clear D. The CDR3 loop spans 15 amino acids. From germline, CDR1 is MNHEY and CDR2 SVGAGI. The V end was cut by 0 bases, the J end by 7 bases, with 16 bases between. CDR3 nucleotides: TGTGCCAGCAGTTACTCGAATGCCGGGTTCGGGGAGCAGTACTTC. Protein: CASSYSNAGFGEQYF.

V usage is TRBV2 and J usage is TRBJ2-5; the D is unclear. The better agreement between TRBJ2-7 and the DNA end casts doubt on the J call. The germline CDR1 and CDR2 sequences are SNHLY and FYNNEI. This CDR3 is 13 amino acids long. Here the CDR3 DNA reads TGTGCCAGCAGGGGTGTGGCCCCCTACGAGCAGTACTTC. It translates to CASRGVAPYEQYF.

This chain connects TRBV7-6 to TRBJ1-1; D uncertain. Germline loops: CDR1 SGHVS, CDR2 FNYEAQ. V gave up 5 bases and J gave up 1 base, with 8 bases separating them. The CDR3 runs 13 residues. The CDR3 DNA is TGTGCCAGCAGCCCCGTTGGGAACACTGAAGCTTTCTTT. Protein product: CASSPVGNTEAFF.

J is TRBJ1-1 and V is TRBV7-2, with D hard to call. In germline, CDR1 is SGHTA, CDR2 FQGNSA. V dropped 4 bases and J dropped 4 bases, with 10 bases sitting between them. The length of the CDR3 is 13 residues. The CDR3 bases are TGTGCCAGCAGCTCGGTAGAGGGCACTGAAGCTTTCTTT. It codes for CASSSVEGTEAFF.

This clone was picked up one time. J is TRBJ2-2 and V is TRBV30, with D maybe TRBD1 (6 bases). This CDR3 has 14 residues. The V end lost 0 bases, the J end lost 9 bases, and 14 bases lay between the germline ends. Germline V gene sequence: CDR1 GTSNPN, CDR2 SVGIG (reference sequence). CDR3 protein: CAWSVQGGWRELFF. CDR3 nucleotides: TGTGCCTGGAGTGTACAGGGCGGGTGGAGGGAGCTGTTTTTT.

This chain links TRBV30 with TRBJ2-7, with D possibly being TRBD2 (5 bases). Germline CDR1 reads GTSNPN; CDR2 reads SVGIG (reference sequence). The V and J ends lost 7 bases and 3 bases respectively, with 16 bases between them. The CDR3 runs 13 residues. The CDR3 sequence is CASRRAALYEQYF. CDR3 nucleotides: TGTGCCTCGAGGAGAGCGGCTCTCTACGAGCAGTACTTC. Full variable domain (rest looked up from reference TRBV30 and TRBJ2-7): SQTIHQWPATLVQPVGSPLSLECTVEGTSNPNLYWYRQAAGRGLQLLFYSVGIGQISSEVPQNLSASRPQDRQFILSSKKLLLSDSGFYLCASRRAALYEQYFGPGTRLTVT.

The V call is TRBV5-8, the J call TRBJ1-5; D is undetermined. The CDR3 sequence is 12 residues long. V was pared by 1 base and J by 10 bases, with 9 bases between. Per germline, CDR1 SGHTS and CDR2 YDEGEE. In nucleotides, the CDR3 is TGTGCCAGCAGCTTGAATGCCTCACCCCAGCATTTT. The encoded protein is CASSLNASPQHF.

The chain carries TRBV19 and TRBJ1-4; D unclear. This CDR3 has 14 amino acids. Germline V gene sequence: CDR1 LNHDA, CDR2 SQIVND (reference sequence). Trimming removed 5 bases at V and 1 base at J, with 8 bases between. This CDR3 reads CASSDRETNEKLFF. The CDR3 DNA sequence: TGTGCCAGTAGTGACCGGGAAACTAATGAAAAACTGTTTTTT. The variable domain in full, with the rest retrieved from reference TRBV19 and TRBJ1-4, is DGGITQSPKYLFRKEGQNVTLSCEQNLNHDAMYWYRQDPGQGLRLIYYSQIVNDFQKGDIAEGYSVSREKKESFPLTVTSAQKNPTAFYLCASSDRETNEKLFFGSGTQLSVL.

The rearrangement joins TRBV5-1 to TRBJ1-1; D may be TRBD1 (5 bases). The CDR3 sequence is 14 residues long. Germline V lookup: CDR1 SGHRS, CDR2 YFSETQ. V was shortened by 4 bases and J by 5 bases, with 15 bases between the two germline ends. For the CDR3, the DNA is TGCGCCAGCAGCGGAAGTGGGGGGTCGACTGAAGCTTTCTTT. This translates into CASSGSGGSTEAFF.

V gene TRBV21-1 combines with J gene TRBJ1-1. TRBV21-1 is given as a pseudogene. The CDR3 totals 15 residues. The CDR3: CASSKAMGGDTEAFF. In DNA, the CDR3 is TGTGCCAGCAGCAAAGCGATGGGAGGGGACACTGAAGCTTTCTTT.

The chain uses TRBV2 and TRBJ2-4; D is perhaps TRBD1 or TRBD2 (5 bases each). The CDR3 length is 15 residues. Trimming took 6 bases from V and 1 from J, leaving 13 bases between them. Germline V gene lookup returns CDR1 SNHLY and CDR2 FYNNEI. The DNA of the CDR3 is TGTGCCAGCAGCCGGGACCGAGGGGCCAAAAACATTCAGTACTTC. It codes for CASSRDRGAKNIQYF.

This rearrangement joins TRBV9 to TRBJ2-7, with 9 nucleotides matching TRBD1. The CDR3 length is 13 residues. CDR1 and CDR2 from the germline V gene are SGDLS and YYNGEE. V was clipped by 5 bases and J by 2 bases; unmatched bases: 2. CDR3 sequence (DNA): TGTGCCAGCAGGACAGGGGGGACCTACGAGCAGTACTTC. Amino acids: CASRTGGTYEQYF. Combining the CDR3 with reference TRBV9 and TRBJ2-7 gives the whole variable domain DSGVTQTPKHLITATGQRVTLRCSPRSGDLSVYWYQQSLDQGLQFLIQYYNGEERAKGNILERFSAQQFPDLHSELNLSSLELGDSALYFCASRTGGTYEQYFGPGTRLTVT.

DNA of the CDR3: TGTGCCTGGAGCTCTACGCCGGAAAAACTGTTTTTT. Its protein product is CAWSSTPEKLFF. The chain uses TRBV30 and TRBJ1-4, with D hard to call. Germline CDR1 and CDR2: GTSNPN and SVGIG (reference sequence). The CDR3 loop spans 12 amino acids. Deletions cut 3 bases from V and 8 bases from J, with 10 bases between.

The V gene is TRBV5-1, the J gene TRBJ2-1; TRBD2 matches at 8 bases. CDR1 SGHRS and CDR2 YFSETQ come from the germline V gene. The CDR3 covers 16 residues. V gave up 0 bases and J gave up 2 bases; unmatched junction bases: 4. The CDR3 spells CASSLETGRAYNEQFF. DNA of the CDR3: TGCGCCAGCAGCTTGGAAACCGGGAGGGCCTACAATGAGCAGTTCTTC.

The chain joins TRBV28 to TRBJ1-2; tentatively, D is TRBD1 (6 bases). Trimming removed 3 bases at V and 6 bases at J, with 14 bases between. This CDR3 comprises 14 residues. The germline V gene has CDR1 MDHEN and CDR2 SYDVKM. The CDR3 loop is CASSFVTTGNGYTF. The CDR3 DNA follows: TGTGCCAGCAGTTTCGTGACTACAGGGAATGGCTACACCTTC.

V usage is TRBV27 and J usage is TRBJ1-2; possible D gene TRBD1, 6 bases. The germline gives CDR1 MNHEY, CDR2 SMNVEV (reference sequence). CDR3 length: 16 amino acids. V lost 0 bases to trimming and J lost 5 bases, with 16 bases between them. The CDR3 DNA reads TGTGCCAGCAGTTTATCGGGCGGGACAAGAAGTTATGGCTACACCTTC. This codes for CASSLSGGTRSYGYTF.